The rows below give T cell receptor beta chains drawn from one sample of a study of blood T cell repertoires in COVID-19. Some clones are missing from TCRdb's copy, which holds only in-frame ones; the method was immunoSEQ multiplex PCR. The sample carries roughly 120,000 clones, about 90% recorded once. Sequencing was carried out using peripheral blood. The receptor source for this set is a woman aged 55-69 years with COVID-19, enrolled during active disease. The CDR3 runs from the conserved cysteine through the conserved F or W. The order of the fields is V gene, J gene, clone size, D gene, CDR3 DNA, CDR3 protein. A D gene is named only where the DNA matches it firmly. Rows may omit the clone size; those that give it use once, few, many or a size class.

V: TRBV7-8; J: TRBJ2-5; size: NA; D: TRBD2; DNA: TGTGCCAGCAGCTTCACCGGGACTAGCACAGAGACCCAGTACTTC; CDR3: CASSFTGTSTETQYF
V: TRBV5-1; J: TRBJ1-2; size: NA; D: TRBD1; DNA: TGCGCCAGCAGCTTGGGACAGGGGGCTTCTGGCTACACCTTC; CDR3: CASSLGQGASGYTF
V: TRBV28; J: TRBJ2-5; size: NA; D: TRBD2; DNA: TGTGCCAGCAGCCTTAGCGGGGGGTGGGAGACCCAGTACTTC; CDR3: CASSLSGGWETQYF
V: TRBV18; J: TRBJ2-5; size: NA; D: TRBD2; DNA: TGTGCCAGCTCACCATGGGGACGGAGCGGGGAAGAGACCCAGTACTTC; CDR3: CASSPWGRSGEETQYF
V: TRBV5-8; J: TRBJ2-3; size: NA; D: TRBD1; DNA: TGTGCCAGCAGCGCCCGACAGGGGGCGGGAGATACGCAGTATTTT; CDR3: CASSARQGAGDTQYF
V: TRBV5-6; J: TRBJ2-2; size: NA; D: TRBD1; DNA: TGTGCCAGCAGCTTGGCGGGACAGGCGAACACCGGGGAGCTGTTTTTT; CDR3: CASSLAGQANTGELFF
V: TRBV5-1; J: TRBJ1-5; size: few; D: NA; DNA: TGCGCCAGCAGCTTGTCAGGGTCTTATAGCAATCAGCCCCAGCATTTT; CDR3: CASSLSGSYSNQPQHF
V: TRBV15; J: TRBJ2-1; size: NA; D: NA; DNA: TGTGCCACCAGCAGAGATCGGGAGCAGTTCTTC; CDR3: CATSRDREQFF
V: TRBV7-9; J: TRBJ2-3; size: NA; D: TRBD1; DNA: TGTGCCAGCAGCCGCAGGGACAGCGCGACAGATACGCAGTATTTT; CDR3: CASSRRDSATDTQYF
V: TRBV19; J: TRBJ2-5; size: NA; D: NA; DNA: TGTGCCATCAGAGACAGGACCCAAGAGACCCAGTACTTC; CDR3: CAIRDRTQETQYF
V: TRBV6-5; J: TRBJ1-5; size: NA; D: NA; DNA: TGTGCCAGCAGTTACACGGGGGTGGGCCAGCCCCAGCATTTT; CDR3: CASSYTGVGQPQHF
V: TRBV5-1; J: TRBJ2-5; size: NA; D: TRBD1; DNA: TGCGCCAGCAGCCCGCTGACAGGGGGAAGGGGAGAGACCCAGTACTTC; CDR3: CASSPLTGGRGETQYF
V: TRBV6-2/TRBV6-3; J: TRBJ2-1; size: NA; D: TRBD1; DNA: TGTGCCAGCAGTTACACCGGGACAGGGGGTTACAATGAGCAGTTCTTC; CDR3: CASSYTGTGGYNEQFF
V: TRBV4-2; J: TRBJ1-2; size: NA; D: TRBD1; DNA: TGTGCCAGCAGCCAAGATCGGGGCAGGGGGCAGGCGGGCTACACCTTC; CDR3: CASSQDRGRGQAGYTF
V: TRBV7-3; J: TRBJ2-3; size: NA; D: TRBD2; DNA: TGTGCCAGCACCGATAGCGGGGGGGCCTGGGATACGCAGTATTTT; CDR3: CASTDSGGAWDTQYF
V: TRBV10-3; J: TRBJ1-5; size: NA; D: TRBD1; DNA: TGTGCCATCAGTGAGGAACAGGGGACTCAGCCCCAGCATTTT; CDR3: CAISEEQGTQPQHF